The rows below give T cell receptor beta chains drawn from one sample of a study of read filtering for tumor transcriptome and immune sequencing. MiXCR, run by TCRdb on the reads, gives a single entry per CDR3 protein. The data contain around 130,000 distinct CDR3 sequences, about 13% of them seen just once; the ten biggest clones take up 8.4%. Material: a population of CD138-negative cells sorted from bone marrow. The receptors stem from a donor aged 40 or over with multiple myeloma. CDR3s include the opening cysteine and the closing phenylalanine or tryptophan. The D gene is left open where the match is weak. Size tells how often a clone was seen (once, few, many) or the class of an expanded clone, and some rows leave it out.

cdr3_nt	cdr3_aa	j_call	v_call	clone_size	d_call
-	CASSKVASGSVGGELFF	TRBJ2-2	TRBV21-1	many	-
TGTGCCAGCAGCCACCTAGCGGGAGGGTCGGATACGCAGTATTTT	CASSHLAGGSDTQYF	TRBJ2-3	TRBV14	many	TRBD2
TGTGCCAGCAGCCAAGGCTCCTACAATGAGCAGTTCTTC	CASSQGSYNEQFF	TRBJ2-1	TRBV3-1	many	-
TGTGCCAGCAGCTTCACCGGGGGCTACAATGAGCAGTTCTTC	CASSFTGGYNEQFF	TRBJ2-1	TRBV7-2	many	-
TGCGCCAGCAGTGAGAGGGACAGACTTTACAATGAGCAGTTCTTC	CASSERDRLYNEQFF	TRBJ2-1	TRBV10-2	many	TRBD1
TGTGCCAGCAGGGGGATCGGGGGACCGCTCTCTGGGGCCAACGTCCTGACTTTC	CASRGIGGPLSGANVLTF	TRBJ2-6	TRBV13	many	-
TGTGCCATCAAGGGTCAAGGCACAGATACGCAGTATTTT	CAIKGQGTDTQYF	TRBJ2-3	TRBV10-3	many	-
TGTGCCAGCACCTCTAGCGGGACACAATCGGATACGCAGTATTTT	CASTSSGTQSDTQYF	TRBJ2-3	TRBV6-5	many	TRBD2
TGCAGCGTTGAGAGTCACAGGAATAACTATGGCTACACCTTC	CSVESHRNNYGYTF	TRBJ1-2	TRBV29-1	many	-
TGTGCCAGCAGGAGCCAGCTTTACAATGAGCAGTTCTTC	CASRSQLYNEQFF	TRBJ2-1	TRBV2	many	-
TGTGCCAGCAGTGAATATGGCACTAACAATCAGCCCCAGCATTTT	CASSEYGTNNQPQHF	TRBJ1-5	TRBV25-1	-	-
TGCAGCGGAGGACTAGGCCAAGAGACCCAGTACTTC	CSGGLGQETQYF	TRBJ2-5	TRBV29-1	many	TRBD2
TGTGCCAGCAGTCCTGCAGGGGCCAACACCGGGGAGCTGTTTTTT	CASSPAGANTGELFF	TRBJ2-2	TRBV6-5	many	-
TGTGCCAGCAGGACATTCAATCAGCCCCAGCATTTT	CASRTFNQPQHF	TRBJ1-5	TRBV6-1	many	-
TGCAGTGCTAGATGGGTGGGAGCAGATACGCAGTATTTT	CSARWVGADTQYF	TRBJ2-3	TRBV20-1	many	-
TGCAGTGCTAGGGTATCCGACTCCTATAATTCACCCCTCCACTTT	CSARVSDSYNSPLHF	TRBJ1-6	TRBV20-1	many	-
TGTGCCACCAGTCCTCCACCTGGCAGTGACCAGTTCTTC	CATSPPPGSDQFF	TRBJ2-1	TRBV2	-	-
TGTGCCAGTAGTCCCGTAGCGGATGCGCAGTATTTT	CASSPVADAQYF	TRBJ2-3	TRBV19	-	-
TGTGCCAGTAGTATAGCGGGCGGCTACGAGCAGTACTTC	CASSIAGGYEQYF	TRBJ2-7	TRBV19	many	-
TGCAGTGCGACCGAACCAGGGCGGCCTTGGGAGAACACTGAAGCTTTCTTT	CSATEPGRPWENTEAFF	TRBJ1-1	TRBV20-1	many	-
TGTGCCAGCACAAACAGGGAAGGGAACACTGAAGCTTTCTTT	CASTNREGNTEAFF	TRBJ1-1	TRBV27	many	-
TGTGCCAGCACCCACAGGGGGAATCAGCCCCAGCATTTT	CASTHRGNQPQHF	TRBJ1-5	TRBV6-2/TRBV6-3	many	TRBD1
TGTGCCAGCAGTTCGACAGGGTTTGGCTACACCTTC	CASSSTGFGYTF	TRBJ1-2	TRBV2	many	TRBD1
TGTGCCAGCAGTTACGCCCTAGCGGGAAACTACGAGCAGTACTTC	CASSYALAGNYEQYF	TRBJ2-7	TRBV6-2/TRBV6-3	many	TRBD2
TGTGCCAGCAGCTTAGTGGGACCAGGAGAGGGCACAGATACGCAGTATTTT	CASSLVGPGEGTDTQYF	TRBJ2-3	TRBV7-7	-	-
TGTGCCAGCAGCTTAGCCCCCGCGGCAGATACGCAGTATTTT	CASSLAPAADTQYF	TRBJ2-3	TRBV7-9	many	-
TGCGCCAGCAGCTTGAGTAGCGGGAGGGCAGATACGCAGTATTTT	CASSLSSGRADTQYF	TRBJ2-3	TRBV5-1	many	TRBD2
TGTGCCAGCAGCCACCAGGGGTATGAGCAGTTCTTC	CASSHQGYEQFF	TRBJ2-1	TRBV14	many	-
TGTGCCAGCAGCCACACTAGCGGAGACACAGATACGCAGTATTTT	CASSHTSGDTDTQYF	TRBJ2-3	TRBV7-9	many	TRBD2
TGTGCCAGCAGCCGGAGGACCTATCTACGTGAGCAGTACTTC	CASSRRTYLREQYF	TRBJ2-7	TRBV14	many	-
TGTGCCAGCAGTTACGCCGGACAGGGAGGATTCTACGAGCAGTACTTC	CASSYAGQGGFYEQYF	TRBJ2-7	TRBV6-2/TRBV6-3	many	TRBD1
TGTGCCAGCAGCATTTACCAGGGACTGAACTACGAGCAGTACTTC	CASSIYQGLNYEQYF	TRBJ2-7	TRBV13	many	-
TGTGCCAGCAGTTCTATCGGGGGGGACTACAATGAGCAGTTCTTC	CASSSIGGDYNEQFF	TRBJ2-1	TRBV6-2/TRBV6-3	many	TRBD2
TGTGCCAGCAGCCAATACTACAATGAGCAGTTCTTC	CASSQYYNEQFF	TRBJ2-1	TRBV3-1	medium-sized	-
TGTGCCAGCAGCCAGGAAACTAGCGGGAGGCCCGAGCAGTACTTC	CASSQETSGRPEQYF	TRBJ2-7	TRBV14	few	TRBD2
TGCGCCAGCAGCTTGCAACGACAGGCCGAAGCTTTCTTT	CASSLQRQAEAFF	TRBJ1-1	TRBV5-1	many	-
TGTGCCAGCAGTTTAGAGGTGGGGGAGACCCAGTACTTC	CASSLEVGETQYF	TRBJ2-5	TRBV27	-	-
TGTGCCAGCAGCTTTGGGGAGAGTACGCAGTATTTT	CASSFGESTQYF	TRBJ2-3	TRBV5-5	many	-
TGCGCCAGCAGAAACCCCGGGACAGGGAATGAAAAACTGTTTTTT	CASRNPGTGNEKLFF	TRBJ1-4	TRBV4-1	-	TRBD1
TGTGCCAGCAGTCCCCCACCATGGACTAAGCAGTTCTTC	CASSPPPWTKQFF	TRBJ2-1	TRBV12-3/TRBV12-4	many	-
TGCAGTGCTAGAGATCGTCCGGGGGGCTCCTACGAGCAGTACTTC	CSARDRPGGSYEQYF	TRBJ2-7	TRBV20-1	many	TRBD2
TGCAGCGTTGATAAGAACAGGGGCCGGGTTAACACTGAAGCTTTCTTT	CSVDKNRGRVNTEAFF	TRBJ1-1	TRBV29-1	many	TRBD1
TGTGCCAGCAGCTTTGACCGCGGAGCGGACACTGAAGCTTTCTTT	CASSFDRGADTEAFF	TRBJ1-1	TRBV7-2	many	-
TGCGCCAGCAGCCAAGAGCTAGCGGGAGTTGGGTTCTTC	CASSQELAGVGFF	TRBJ2-1	TRBV4-1	many	TRBD2
TGTGCCAGCAGCCAAGGCCCAAGGACAGGGAATCAGCCCCAGCATTTT	CASSQGPRTGNQPQHF	TRBJ1-5	TRBV3-1	many	TRBD1
TGCGCCAGCAGCGAGGGGGGTTTTAAGACTGAAGCTTTCTTT	CASSEGGFKTEAFF	TRBJ1-1	TRBV5-1	many	-
TGTGCCAGCAGTTACGCGGGAGAGAGCTCCTACAATGAGCAGTTCTTC	CASSYAGESSYNEQFF	TRBJ2-1	TRBV6-2/TRBV6-3	many	TRBD2
TGTGCCAGCAGTGCCCCGACAACAGATACGCAGTATTTT	CASSAPTTDTQYF	TRBJ2-3	TRBV6-1	many	-